This T cell receptor beta chain is from a study of PD-L1 blockade in urothelial cancer. General study findings and limits: Better survival was predicted when blood TCR clonality before treatment fell below the median.

The V and J ends lost 8 bases and 5 bases, in that order; junction bases with no gene match: 8. The germline V gene has CDR1 SNHLY and CDR2 FYNNEI. This CDR3 spans 15 amino acids. Time point reported: peripheral blood 6 weeks after treatment start. In the case of this clone: Antigen specificity is unknown.

TCRdb's table, derived via immunoSEQ multiplex PCR, lists solely in-frame clones and lacks some. The sample has about 48,000 clones, more than 80% seen once. The TCR sequence derives from an older man with urothelial cancer. Source: PBMCs, taken around atezolizumab (anti-PD-L1) treatment. The chain carries TRBV2 and TRBJ2-1, with 11 positions matching TRBD2. The CDR3 DNA reads TGTGCCAGCGCGACTAGCGGGATAGTCAACAATGAGCAGTTCTTC. This gives the protein CASATSGIVNNEQFF.